The present entry profiles one T cell receptor beta chain with its context. Its antigen is undetermined. V shed 8 bases and J shed 6 bases, with 17 bases lying between them. The CDR3 covers 14 residues. Germline assignment: CDR1 MGHRA and CDR2 YSYEKL. Both 60 Vbeta primers and 13 Jbeta primers went into the PCR. Original methodology: Among the unique TCR beta chains that a later analysis counted, 80 million to 100 million in all, 10 million to 13 million were shared. Generated by immunoSEQ multiplex PCR, the TCRdb table keeps only in-frame clones and is missing some. Clonal size and the V and J genes are those of that table, whereas D and trimming came from the DNA. The table includes 85,000 to 100,000 clones, over 75% detected once. The data were obtained in a study of cytomegalovirus exposure and HLA in healthy donors. Though probably carrying unrecorded immune exposures, donors were nominally healthy at sampling.

Study-wide results and caveats: Reportedly, fewer N-insertions than the approximately 700-donor mean appeared in an Asian-associated ancestry cluster in a later analysis. V segments that were indistinguishable, TRBV6-2 and TRBV6-3 among them, were omitted from analysis.

Input material: PBMCs. The TCR sequence derives from a man in his forties or fifties in good health and CMV-seropositive. The V and J genes are TRBV4-1 and TRBJ1-5; no firm D call. The CDR3 region has the DNA TGCGCCAGCGGCGGAGACGGAATAGGTCAGCCCCAGCATTTT. This translates into CASGGDGIGQPQHF.